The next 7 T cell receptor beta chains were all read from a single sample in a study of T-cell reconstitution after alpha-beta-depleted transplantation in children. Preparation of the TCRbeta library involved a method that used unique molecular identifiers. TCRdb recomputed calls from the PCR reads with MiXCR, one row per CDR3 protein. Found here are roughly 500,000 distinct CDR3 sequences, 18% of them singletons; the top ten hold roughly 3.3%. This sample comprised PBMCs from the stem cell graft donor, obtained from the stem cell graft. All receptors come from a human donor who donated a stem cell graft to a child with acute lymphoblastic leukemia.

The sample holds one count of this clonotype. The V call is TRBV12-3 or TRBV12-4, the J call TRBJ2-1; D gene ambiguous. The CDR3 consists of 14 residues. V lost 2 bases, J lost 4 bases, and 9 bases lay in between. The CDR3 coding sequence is TGTGCCAGCAGTTTAATGACAAATTACAATGAGCAGTTCTTC. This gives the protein CASSLMTNYNEQFF.

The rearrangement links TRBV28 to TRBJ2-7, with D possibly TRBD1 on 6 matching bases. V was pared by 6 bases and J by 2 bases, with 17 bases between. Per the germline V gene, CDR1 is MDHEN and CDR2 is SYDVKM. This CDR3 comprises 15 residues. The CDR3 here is CASSPPGTLTYEQYF. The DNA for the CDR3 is TGTGCCAGCAGCCCACCCGGGACACTAACCTACGAGCAGTACTTC.

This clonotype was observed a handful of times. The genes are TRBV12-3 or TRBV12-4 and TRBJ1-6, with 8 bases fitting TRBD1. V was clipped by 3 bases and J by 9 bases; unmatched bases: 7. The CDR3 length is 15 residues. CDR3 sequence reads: CASSLSRTGTSPLHF. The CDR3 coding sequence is TGTGCCAGCAGTTTGTCGCGGACAGGGACTTCACCCCTCCACTTT.

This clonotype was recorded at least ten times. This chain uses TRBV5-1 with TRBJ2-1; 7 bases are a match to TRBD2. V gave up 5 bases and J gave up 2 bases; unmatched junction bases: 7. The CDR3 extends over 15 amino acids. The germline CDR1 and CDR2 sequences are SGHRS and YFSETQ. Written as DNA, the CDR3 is TGCGCCAGCAGTCTAACGGGAGGTCCCTACAATGAGCAGTTCTTC. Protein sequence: CASSLTGGPYNEQFF.

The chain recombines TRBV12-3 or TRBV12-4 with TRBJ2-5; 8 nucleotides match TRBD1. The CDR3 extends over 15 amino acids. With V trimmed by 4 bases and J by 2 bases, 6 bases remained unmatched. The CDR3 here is CASSSWTGPQETQYF. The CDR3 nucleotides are TGTGCCAGCAGTTCCTGGACAGGGCCTCAAGAGACCCAGTACTTC.

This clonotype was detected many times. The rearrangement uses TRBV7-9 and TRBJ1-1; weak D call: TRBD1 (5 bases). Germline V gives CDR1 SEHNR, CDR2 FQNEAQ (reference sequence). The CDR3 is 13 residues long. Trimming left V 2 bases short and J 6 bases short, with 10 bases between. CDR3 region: CASSLLQGAEAFF. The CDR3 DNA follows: TGTGCCAGCAGCTTACTCCAGGGAGCTGAAGCTTTCTTT.

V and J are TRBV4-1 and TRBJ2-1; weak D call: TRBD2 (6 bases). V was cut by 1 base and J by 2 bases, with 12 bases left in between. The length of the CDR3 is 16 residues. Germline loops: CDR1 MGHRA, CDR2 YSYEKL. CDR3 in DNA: TGCGCCAGCAGCCAAGCCTTCCGGGAGACCTACAATGAGCAGTTCTTC. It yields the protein CASSQAFRETYNEQFF.